This T cell receptor beta chain was sequenced for a study of T cells in Graves' hyperthyroidism and ophthalmopathy. Study results and caveats: Blood also showed most of the thyroid clonotypes that were expanded above 0.001.

Uncontrolled infection, other autoimmune disease, pregnancy or lactation led to exclusion. This clonotype was counted ten times or more. Its antigen remains unidentified. The CDR3 runs 15 residues. Trimming shortened V by 1 base and J by 1 base, and 10 bases separated the two germline ends. Per germline, CDR1 SNHLY and CDR2 FYNNEI. The source material, RNA transcripts, was used to amplify TCR beta CDR3 regions. A first-round RT-PCR of the TCR CDR3 used the HTBI primer set. TCRdb itself ran the multiplex PCR reads through MiXCR, one entry per CDR3 protein. Of approximately 590,000 distinct CDR3 sequences in the sample, 40% to 55% are singletons; the top ten hold approximately 8.2%.

The genes are TRBV2 and TRBJ1-1; D not certain. Sequenced material: peripheral blood or thyroid tissue (not recorded which). The sequence derives from a woman aged 18-29 years with Graves' hyperthyroidism. Written as DNA, the CDR3 is TGTGCCAGCAGTGAAGGTAGGACGGGGAACACTGAAGCTTTCTTT. Encoded protein: CASSEGRTGNTEAFF. Filled out from reference TRBV2 and TRBJ1-1, the complete variable domain reads EPEVTQTPSHQVTQMGQEVILRCVPISNHLYFYWYRQILGQKVEFLVSFYNNEISEKSEIFDDQFSVERPDGSNFTLKIRSTKLEDSAMYFCASSEGRTGNTEAFFGQGTRLTVV.